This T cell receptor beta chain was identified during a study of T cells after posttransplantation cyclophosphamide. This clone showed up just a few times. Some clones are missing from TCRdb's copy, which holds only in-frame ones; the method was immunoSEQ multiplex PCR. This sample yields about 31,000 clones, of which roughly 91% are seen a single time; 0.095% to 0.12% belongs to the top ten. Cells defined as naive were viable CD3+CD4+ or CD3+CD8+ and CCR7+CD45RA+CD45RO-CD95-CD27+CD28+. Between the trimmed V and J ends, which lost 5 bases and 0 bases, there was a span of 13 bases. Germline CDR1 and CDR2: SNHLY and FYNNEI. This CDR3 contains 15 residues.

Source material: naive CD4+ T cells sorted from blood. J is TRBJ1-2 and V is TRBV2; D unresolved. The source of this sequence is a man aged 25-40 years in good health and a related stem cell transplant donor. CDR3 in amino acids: CASSQLRQANYGYTF. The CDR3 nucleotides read TGTGCCAGCAGTCAACTTCGGCAGGCTAACTATGGCTACACCTTC.